The TCR beta chain under discussion was sequenced for a study of shared clonotypes between healthy human individuals. TCRdb's copy holds only in-frame clones and misses some; the assay was immunoSEQ multiplex PCR. The sample comprises over a million clones, roughly 97% of which are singletons, and roughly 1.2% rests with the top ten. A split of CD4+ cells into CD45RA+ naive and CD45RA-negative memory subsets was performed. The germline V gene has CDR1 SGHDN and CDR2 FVKESK. With 4 bases removed from V and 4 bases from J, the gap between germline ends came to 16 bases. The CDR3 is 16 residues long. Input material: naive CD4+ T cells sorted from blood. Sample subset: CD45RA+ positively selected. The genes are TRBV14 and TRBJ2-2, with D perhaps TRBD1 or TRBD2 (5 bases each). This receptor was taken from a man aged 30 to 45 in good health. The CDR3 sequence: CASSLRGRVITGELFF. CDR3 nucleotide sequence: TGTGCCAGCAGCCTTCGGGGCAGGGTCATCACCGGGGAGCTGTTTTTT. Full variable domain (remainder filled in from reference TRBV14 and TRBJ2-2): EAGVTQFPSHSVIEKGQTVTLRCDPISGHDNLYWYRRVMGKEIKFLLHFVKESKQDESGMPNNRFLAERTGGTYSTLKVQPAELEDSGVYFCASSLRGRVITGELFFGEGSRLTVL.